The rows below give T cell receptor beta chains drawn from one sample of a study of T cell changes during pregnancy in multiple sclerosis. The table came from immunoSEQ multiplex PCR; TCRdb's copy has only in-frame clones and leaves some out. The sample contains about 31,000 clones, approximately 94% of which appear only once. The input for sequencing was CD4+ T cells from peripheral blood mononuclear cells, taken in the second trimester of pregnancy. The receptors were gathered from a female donor with multiple sclerosis, enrolled in a pregnancy study. CDR3s include the opening cysteine and the closing phenylalanine or tryptophan. Fields, in order: D gene, clone size, J gene, V gene, CDR3 protein, CDR3 DNA. D genes are given only for firm matches. Clone size, where shown, is once, few, many, or a class for clones that have expanded.

d_gene: NA
abundance: NA
j_gene: TRBJ2-7
v_gene: TRBV30
CDR3aa: CAWDRHSDEQYF
CDR3nt: TGTGCCTGGGACAGGCATAGCGACGAGCAGTACTTC

d_gene: NA
abundance: NA
j_gene: TRBJ1-4
v_gene: TRBV2
CDR3aa: CASWVGFGNEKLFF
CDR3nt: TGTGCCAGCTGGGTCGGGTTCGGTAACGAAAAACTGTTTTTT

d_gene: NA
abundance: NA
j_gene: TRBJ2-7
v_gene: TRBV19
CDR3aa: CASSIGGYEQYF
CDR3nt: TGTGCCAGTAGTATTGGAGGCTACGAGCAGTACTTC

d_gene: NA
abundance: once
j_gene: TRBJ2-2
v_gene: TRBV7-9
CDR3aa: CASSERDFGGNTGELFF
CDR3nt: TGTGCCAGCAGCGAACGGGATTTTGGAGGGAACACCGGGGAGCTGTTTTTT

d_gene: NA
abundance: NA
j_gene: TRBJ1-2
v_gene: TRBV4-3
CDR3aa: CASSQEGRGAYYGYTF
CDR3nt: TGCGCCAGCAGCCAAGAAGGGAGGGGGGCCTACTATGGCTACACCTTC

d_gene: TRBD2
abundance: NA
j_gene: TRBJ2-1
v_gene: TRBV6-1
CDR3aa: CASPASGSPQSEQFF
CDR3nt: TGTGCCAGCCCTGCTAGCGGGAGCCCACAGTCAGAGCAGTTCTTC

d_gene: NA
abundance: once
j_gene: TRBJ1-1
v_gene: TRBV14
CDR3aa: CASSRDIRGTEAFF
CDR3nt: TGTGCCAGCAGCCGCGACATTCGGGGAACTGAAGCTTTCTTT

d_gene: NA
abundance: NA
j_gene: TRBJ2-5
v_gene: TRBV5-1
CDR3aa: CASSLGEETQYF
CDR3nt: TGCGCCAGCAGCTTGGGAGAAGAGACCCAGTACTTC

d_gene: TRBD2
abundance: NA
j_gene: TRBJ2-7
v_gene: TRBV28
CDR3aa: CASSLKRLGGSSLYEQYF
CDR3nt: TGTGCCAGCAGTTTAAAACGTCTGGGCGGGAGTTCCCTCTACGAGCAGTACTTC

d_gene: NA
abundance: NA
j_gene: TRBJ2-2
v_gene: TRBV27
CDR3aa: CASSVDKTSDYTGELFF
CDR3nt: TGTGCCAGCAGTGTGGACAAGACGTCAGACTACACCGGGGAGCTGTTTTTT

d_gene: NA
abundance: NA
j_gene: TRBJ2-7
v_gene: TRBV7-2
CDR3aa: CASSTETGTYEQYF
CDR3nt: TGTGCCAGCAGCACCGAGACTGGTACCTACGAGCAGTACTTC

d_gene: NA
abundance: NA
j_gene: TRBJ1-5
v_gene: TRBV6-6
CDR3aa: CASRGSNQPQHF
CDR3nt: TGTGCCAGCCGAGGGAGCAATCAGCCCCAGCATTTT

d_gene: TRBD2
abundance: NA
j_gene: TRBJ2-7
v_gene: TRBV30
CDR3aa: CAWVPRGGSIHEQYF
CDR3nt: TGTGCCTGGGTCCCGCGGGGCGGGAGTATCCACGAGCAGTACTTC

d_gene: TRBD1
abundance: NA
j_gene: TRBJ1-2
v_gene: TRBV5-1
CDR3aa: CASSVGTVQGYTF
CDR3nt: TGCGCCAGCAGCGTGGGGACAGTTCAGGGCTACACCTTC

d_gene: NA
abundance: NA
j_gene: TRBJ2-3
v_gene: TRBV5-1
CDR3aa: CASSLLGQSLDTQYF
CDR3nt: TGCGCCAGCAGCTTGTTAGGACAGAGTTTAGATACGCAGTATTTT

d_gene: TRBD1
abundance: NA
j_gene: TRBJ1-1
v_gene: TRBV2
CDR3aa: CASLRGISGGAGTEAFF
CDR3nt: TGTGCCAGCCTCCGGGGCATATCAGGGGGCGCGGGGACTGAAGCTTTCTTT

d_gene: NA
abundance: NA
j_gene: TRBJ1-1
v_gene: TRBV6-6
CDR3aa: CASKVGGTEAFF
CDR3nt: TGTGCCAGCAAGGTGGGAGGGACTGAAGCTTTCTTT

d_gene: TRBD2
abundance: NA
j_gene: TRBJ2-2
v_gene: TRBV4-1
CDR3aa: CASRAGLAERNTGELFF
CDR3nt: TGCGCCAGCAGAGCGGGACTAGCCGAAAGGAACACCGGGGAGCTGTTTTTT

d_gene: TRBD2
abundance: NA
j_gene: TRBJ2-1
v_gene: TRBV13
CDR3aa: CASSQLAAAGSYNEQFF
CDR3nt: TGTGCCAGCAGCCAACTAGCGGCGGCGGGGTCCTACAATGAGCAGTTCTTC

d_gene: NA
abundance: NA
j_gene: TRBJ2-7
v_gene: TRBV5-1
CDR3aa: CASSLVGRGADDYEQYF
CDR3nt: TGCGCCAGCAGCTTAGTGGGAAGGGGCGCCGACGACTACGAGCAGTACTTC

d_gene: NA
abundance: NA
j_gene: TRBJ2-3
v_gene: TRBV6-5
CDR3aa: CASSYGTSRADTQYF
CDR3nt: TGTGCCAGCAGTTACGGTACATCGAGGGCAGATACGCAGTATTTT

d_gene: NA
abundance: NA
j_gene: TRBJ2-7
v_gene: TRBV7-9
CDR3aa: CASSLGSGEQYF
CDR3nt: TGTGCCAGCAGCTTAGGTTCGGGCGAGCAGTACTTC

d_gene: NA
abundance: once
j_gene: TRBJ2-2
v_gene: TRBV5-1
CDR3aa: CASSSGGMETGELFF
CDR3nt: TGCGCCAGCAGCTCGGGCGGGATGGAAACCGGGGAGCTGTTTTTT

d_gene: TRBD1
abundance: NA
j_gene: TRBJ2-6
v_gene: TRBV19
CDR3aa: CASSNTGAGANVLTF
CDR3nt: TGTGCCAGTAGTAACACAGGGGCTGGGGCCAACGTCCTGACTTTC

d_gene: NA
abundance: NA
j_gene: TRBJ2-1
v_gene: TRBV7-2
CDR3aa: CASSLADRPREQFF
CDR3nt: TGTGCCAGCAGCTTAGCAGACAGGCCCAGGGAGCAGTTCTTC

d_gene: TRBD1
abundance: NA
j_gene: TRBJ1-2
v_gene: TRBV7-8
CDR3aa: CASSSDRRGYGYTF
CDR3nt: TGTGCCAGCAGCTCGGACAGGCGGGGCTATGGCTACACCTTC

d_gene: TRBD2
abundance: NA
j_gene: TRBJ2-7
v_gene: TRBV6-6
CDR3aa: CASSSRLAGGRYEQYF
CDR3nt: TGTGCCAGCAGTTCAAGACTAGCGGGAGGCCGCTACGAGCAGTACTTC

d_gene: NA
abundance: once
j_gene: TRBJ2-1
v_gene: TRBV5-1
CDR3aa: CASSDLGEQFF
CDR3nt: TGCGCCAGCAGCGACTTGGGTGAGCAGTTCTTC

d_gene: NA
abundance: once
j_gene: TRBJ2-1
v_gene: TRBV29-1
CDR3aa: CSVARLSYNEQFF
CDR3nt: TGCAGCGTTGCTAGACTCTCCTACAATGAGCAGTTCTTC

d_gene: NA
abundance: NA
j_gene: TRBJ2-3
v_gene: TRBV28
CDR3aa: CASSTRGPDTQYF
CDR3nt: TGTGCCAGCAGCACCCGCGGGCCAGATACGCAGTATTTT

d_gene: TRBD2
abundance: NA
j_gene: TRBJ2-2
v_gene: TRBV10-2
CDR3aa: CASSPSGGATGELFF
CDR3nt: TGCGCCAGCAGCCCCTCGGGGGGGGCGACCGGGGAGCTGTTTTTT

d_gene: NA
abundance: NA
j_gene: TRBJ2-3
v_gene: TRBV9
CDR3aa: CASSVIATTDTQYF
CDR3nt: TGTGCCAGCAGCGTAATCGCTACCACAGATACGCAGTATTTT

d_gene: TRBD2
abundance: NA
j_gene: TRBJ2-7
v_gene: TRBV11-2
CDR3aa: CASRSLRTSVAYEQYF
CDR3nt: TGTGCCAGCAGGTCTCTAAGGACTAGCGTAGCCTACGAGCAGTACTTC

d_gene: NA
abundance: NA
j_gene: TRBJ2-2
v_gene: TRBV14
CDR3aa: CASSSRTTWTGELFF
CDR3nt: TGTGCCAGCAGCTCAAGGACTACCTGGACCGGGGAGCTGTTTTTT

d_gene: NA
abundance: NA
j_gene: TRBJ2-7
v_gene: TRBV19
CDR3aa: CASSILSTNRIHEQYF
CDR3nt: TGTGCCAGTAGTATTCTCTCCACGAACAGGATCCACGAGCAGTACTTC

d_gene: TRBD2
abundance: NA
j_gene: TRBJ2-4
v_gene: TRBV6-6
CDR3aa: CASRGAVAGGRGIQYF
CDR3nt: TGTGCCAGCAGGGGCGCGGTAGCGGGAGGGCGGGGCATTCAGTACTTC

d_gene: TRBD1
abundance: NA
j_gene: TRBJ2-7
v_gene: TRBV5-4
CDR3aa: CASSFGTGLYEQYF
CDR3nt: TGTGCCAGCAGCTTCGGGACAGGGTTGTACGAGCAGTACTTC

d_gene: TRBD1
abundance: NA
j_gene: TRBJ1-2
v_gene: TRBV5-1
CDR3aa: CASSLDGQGLYGYTF
CDR3nt: TGCGCCAGCAGCCTGGACGGACAGGGACTCTATGGCTACACCTTC

d_gene: TRBD2
abundance: NA
j_gene: TRBJ2-7
v_gene: TRBV4-2
CDR3aa: CASSQPTSGRALISYEQYF
CDR3nt: TGTGCCAGCAGCCAGCCCACTAGCGGGAGGGCCCTTATCTCCTACGAGCAGTACTTC

d_gene: TRBD2
abundance: NA
j_gene: TRBJ2-1
v_gene: TRBV7-2
CDR3aa: CASSLEFRGSYNEQFF
CDR3nt: TGTGCCAGCAGCTTAGAGTTCCGCGGGAGCTACAATGAGCAGTTCTTC

d_gene: NA
abundance: NA
j_gene: TRBJ2-7
v_gene: TRBV27
CDR3aa: CASSPVDSYEQYF
CDR3nt: TGTGCCAGCAGCCCAGTTGACAGTTACGAGCAGTACTTC

d_gene: NA
abundance: once
j_gene: TRBJ1-2
v_gene: TRBV7-2
CDR3aa: CASSSFSEGWGYTF
CDR3nt: TGTGCCAGCAGCTCCTTCTCGGAGGGATGGGGCTACACCTTC

d_gene: NA
abundance: NA
j_gene: TRBJ2-5
v_gene: TRBV4-2
CDR3aa: CASSGGGGETQYF
CDR3nt: TGTGCCAGCAGCGGGGGGGGCGGAGAGACCCAGTACTTC

d_gene: TRBD1
abundance: NA
j_gene: TRBJ1-5
v_gene: TRBV19
CDR3aa: CASSIGWTGNQPQHF
CDR3nt: TGTGCCAGTAGTATAGGGTGGACAGGGAATCAGCCCCAGCATTTT

d_gene: TRBD1
abundance: NA
j_gene: TRBJ2-7
v_gene: TRBV6-1
CDR3aa: CASSSRDRDAYEQYF
CDR3nt: TGTGCCAGCAGTAGCCGGGACAGGGACGCCTACGAGCAGTACTTC